The present entry profiles one TCR beta chain with its context. No antigen is known for it. CDR1 SGHDT and CDR2 YYEEEE come from the germline V gene. CDR3 length equals 13 residues. V gave up 4 bases and J gave up 0 bases, with 7 bases separating them. The entry originates in a study of cytomegalovirus exposure and HLA in healthy donors. Both 60 Vbeta primers and 13 Jbeta primers went into the PCR. In the authors' workflow: Later, an analysis found about 77 million unique TCR beta chains, and 9.5 million to 11 million of these were shared. This table comes from immunoSEQ multiplex PCR, and its TCRdb copy is limited to in-frame clones, with some not included. That table gives V, J and clone size, and the DNA gave D and trimming. This sample has 200,000 to 250,000 clones, with 70% to 85% found just once. Study findings and constraints: Reportedly, TCR beta sequences accurately predicted HLA-A and HLA-B alleles in most subjects. Researchers counted 164 TCR beta chains as cytomegalovirus-associated. Highest at DRB1 and lowest at HLA-C, TCR association rates differed among HLA loci in a later analysis.

This chain joins TRBV5-6 and TRBJ1-1; D not resolved. The TCR sequence derives from a woman aged 60 to 75 in good health and CMV-seropositive. The sample comprised PBMCs. CDR3 protein: CASSVAVNTEAFF. Written as DNA, the CDR3 is TGTGCCAGCAGCGTGGCGGTGAACACTGAAGCTTTCTTT. The whole variable domain, filled in from reference TRBV5-6 and TRBJ1-1, reads DAGVTQSPTHLIKTRGQQVTLRCSPKSGHDTVSWYQQALGQGPQFIFQYYEEEERQRGNFPDRFSGHQFPNYSSELNVNALLLGDSALYLCASSVAVNTEAFFGQGTRLTVV.